The 27 T cell receptor beta chains in this list originate from one sample, sequenced in a study of cytomegalovirus exposure and HLA in healthy donors. Some clones are missing from TCRdb's copy, which holds only in-frame ones; the method was immunoSEQ multiplex PCR. This table has 250,000 to 300,000 clones, 86% appearing once. The source material was PBMCs. All receptors derive from a woman between 18 and 29 years old in good health and CMV-seronegative.

The rearrangement links TRBV7-2 to TRBJ1-1, with D uncertain. V was clipped by 2 bases and J by 2 bases, with 9 bases between them. Germline CDR1 reads SGHTA; CDR2 reads FQGNSA. The CDR3 length is 14 residues. CDR3 bases: TGTGCCAGCAGCTTATTCCAGGAAAACACTGAAGCTTTCTTT. Translation: CASSLFQENTEAFF. The variable domain in full, completed from reference TRBV7-2 and TRBJ1-1, reads GAGVSQSPSNKVTEKGKDVELRCDPISGHTALYWYRQSLGQGLEFLIYFQGNSAPDKSGLPSDRFSAERTGGSVSTLTIQRTQQEDSAVYLCASSLFQENTEAFFGQGTRLTVV.

The gene calls are TRBV6-6 and TRBJ2-7; D perhaps matches TRBD1 (5 bases). Between the trimmed V and J ends, which lost 5 bases and 4 bases, there was a span of 18 bases. The length of the CDR3 is 15 residues. The germline V gene encodes CDR1 MNHNY and CDR2 SVGAGI (reference sequence). CDR3 protein: CASSKAAGRDYEQYF. CDR3 DNA sequence: TGTGCCAGCAGTAAGGCGGCCGGCAGGGATTACGAGCAGTACTTC.

The gene calls are TRBV19 and TRBJ1-2, with TRBD1 matching over 7 bases. The CDR3 covers 14 residues. CDR1 is LNHDA and CDR2 is SQIVND in the germline V gene (reference sequence). Trimming took 3 bases from V and 4 from J; bases not matched to a gene: 5. The CDR3 DNA sequence: TGTGCCAGTAGTATGTCAGGGGGTGGCTATGGCTACACCTTC. Translation gives CASSMSGGGYGYTF.

This chain uses TRBV7-2 with TRBJ1-5, with 7 nucleotides matching TRBD1. V shed 2 bases, J shed 6 bases, and the junction held 4 bases outside the gene matches. Per germline, CDR1 SGHTA and CDR2 FQGNSA. This CDR3 spans 14 amino acids. CDR3 coding DNA: TGTGCCAGCAGCTTAAGACAGGGTGGTCAGCCCCAGCATTTT. Encoded protein: CASSLRQGGQPQHF.

The V gene is TRBV27, the J gene TRBJ1-2; 12 nucleotides match TRBD1. Germline V gene lookup returns CDR1 MNHEY and CDR2 SMNVEV (reference sequence). The ends lost 4 bases at V and 3 bases at J; junction bases unmatched: 6. The CDR3 is 16 amino acids. The CDR3, as DNA: TGTGCCAGCAGTTCTCCCGGGACAGGGGGCCACTATGGCTACACCTTC. Encoded protein: CASSSPGTGGHYGYTF.

The gene calls are TRBV27 and TRBJ1-5; unclear D gene. The germline gives CDR1 MNHEY, CDR2 SMNVEV (reference sequence). V was cut by 6 bases and J by 3 bases, with 9 bases left in between. This CDR3 comprises 13 residues. The CDR3 sequence is CASRPGVNQPQHF. The CDR3 DNA follows: TGTGCCAGCAGGCCCGGGGTCAATCAGCCCCAGCATTTT.

The chain employs TRBV7-2 and TRBJ2-5, with 9 bases lining up with TRBD2. The CDR3 has 15 residues. Germline V CDR1 and CDR2: SGHTA, FQGNSA. V dropped 2 bases and J dropped 5; count of bases not matched to a gene: 6. The CDR3 DNA reads as TGTGCCAGCAGCTTATCTAGCGGGGTTTCGGAGACCCAGTACTTC. Translating it yields CASSLSSGVSETQYF.

This clone was seen only once. This specimen includes other DNA sequences encoding the same CDR3. V usage is TRBV6-5 and J usage is TRBJ1-1; 8 nucleotides agree with TRBD1. V was clipped by 2 bases and J by 1 base; unmatched bases: 0. The CDR3 runs 14 residues. From germline, CDR1 is MNHEY and CDR2 SVGAGI. CDR3 sequence (DNA): TGTGCCAGCAGTTACCAGGGGGCGAACACTGAAGCTTTCTTT. Residues: CASSYQGANTEAFF.

This clone was detected once. The gene calls are TRBV7-5 and TRBJ1-4; TRBD1 is taken as the D call from the table, unchecked against the DNA. TRBV7-5 constitutes a pseudogene. The CDR3 loop spans 17 amino acids. For the CDR3, the DNA is TGTGCCAGAAGCTTACATTTTCGGGACAGGGTGGATGAAAAACTGTTTTTT. Translated: CARSLHFRDRVDEKLFF.

As DNA, the CDR3 is TGTGCCAGCAGCTCTTCCGGGACAGGGAGTCGCGAGCAGTACTTC. This sequence encodes CASSSSGTGSREQYF. The genes are TRBV7-8 and TRBJ2-7; 9 nucleotides align to TRBD1. The CDR3 consists of 15 residues. The trim removed 4 bases at V and 6 bases at J, leaving 10 bases unmatched. In germline, CDR1 is SGHVS, CDR2 FQNEAQ. Supplemented by reference TRBV7-8 and TRBJ2-7, the full variable domain reads GAGVSQSPRYKVAKRGQDVALRCDPISGHVSLFWYQQALGQGPEFLTYFQNEAQLDKSGLPSDRFFAERPEGSVSTLKIQRTQQEDSAVYLCASSSSGTGSREQYFGPGTRLTVT.

The V call is TRBV4-1, the J call TRBJ1-6, with 9 bases that match TRBD1. Germline V gene data show CDR1 as MGHRA and CDR2 as YSYEKL. Trimming at V came to 4 bases and at J to 0 bases, leaving 7 bases not matched to a gene. This CDR3 comprises 18 residues. Written as DNA, the CDR3 is TGCGCCAGCAGCCCTTTCCGGGACAGGGTCTCCTATAATTCACCCCTCCACTTT. Translated: CASSPFRDRVSYNSPLHF.

The chain links TRBV27 to TRBJ2-4; TRBD2 matches at 12 bases. The CDR3 runs to 16 residues. Trimming cost V 5 bases and J 6 bases; bases outside gene matches: 8. Looked up from germline, CDR1 is MNHEY and CDR2 is SMNVEV (reference sequence). In DNA form, the CDR3 reads TGTGCCAGCAGTACCGTAAAGACTAGCGGGGGAAACATTCAGTACTTC. Encoded protein: CASSTVKTSGGNIQYF.

The chain carries TRBV27 and TRBJ2-3; TRBD1 is a possible D gene (6 bases). V was pared by 5 bases and J by 2 bases, with 11 bases between. Germline CDR1 MNHEY, CDR2 SMNVEV (reference sequence). CDR3 length: 14 residues. The CDR3 loop is CASSADSYTDTQYF. Written as DNA, the CDR3 is TGTGCCAGCAGTGCGGACAGCTACACAGATACGCAGTATTTT.

The chain carries TRBV28 and TRBJ1-6; perhaps TRBD1 as D (5 bases). Germline CDR1 is MDHEN and CDR2 is SYDVKM. The CDR3 length is 14 residues. The V gene lost 3 bases and the J gene lost 8 bases, with 11 bases spanning the gap. For the CDR3, the DNA is TGTGCCAGCAGTTTGGAGGGGTACTATTCACCCCTCCACTTT. It yields the protein CASSLEGYYSPLHF.

This chain uses TRBV29-1 with TRBJ2-5; D is uncertain. CDR3 length equals 12 residues. The V and J ends lost 3 bases and 2 bases respectively, with 7 bases between them. The germline V gene encodes CDR1 SQVTM and CDR2 ANQGSEA. Here the CDR3 reads CSVETGQETQYF. CDR3 coding DNA: TGCAGCGTTGAGACGGGTCAAGAGACCCAGTACTTC.

The chain has TRBV7-9 and TRBJ2-1; 8 positions match TRBD2. Germline V gene lookup returns CDR1 SEHNR and CDR2 FQNEAQ (reference sequence). J was trimmed by 4 bases and V by 2 bases; bases with no gene match: 4. The length of the CDR3 is 15 residues. DNA for the CDR3: TGTGCCAGCAGCTTACCAGCGGGGGAGTACAATGAGCAGTTCTTC. Translating it yields CASSLPAGEYNEQFF.

The rearrangement joins TRBV30 to TRBJ1-2; the D is unclear. The ends were cut back, 0 bases at V and 7 bases at J, with 12 bases in the middle. Germline CDR1 reads GTSNPN; CDR2 reads SVGIG (reference sequence). The CDR3 is 13 residues long. DNA for the CDR3: TGTGCCTGGAGTGTTGGCCAGGCCGTTGGCTACACCTTC. Translating it yields CAWSVGQAVGYTF.

The chain links TRBV2 to TRBJ1-2; TRBD1 matches 9 bases. The CDR3 loop spans 13 amino acids. The V segment lost 6 bases and the J segment 7 bases; nucleotides outside the gene matches: 6. Germline values: CDR1 SNHLY, CDR2 FYNNEI. CDR3 DNA: TGTGCCAGCAGGGGGGACAGGGCTCTTGGCTACACCTTC. Translated: CASRGDRALGYTF.

V usage is TRBV11-2 and J usage is TRBJ2-2; weak D call: TRBD1 (5 bases). Looked up from germline, CDR1 is SGHAT and CDR2 is FQNNGV. The length of the CDR3 is 14 residues. Trimming cost V 5 bases and J 2 bases, with 9 bases left between them. CDR3 nucleotides: TGTGCCAGCAGCATTACAGGAAACACCGGGGAGCTGTTTTTT. It encodes CASSITGNTGELFF.

The chain is built from TRBV5-1 and TRBJ1-2, with D uncertain. Germline-derived CDR1 and CDR2 are SGHRS and YFSETQ. Trimming cost V 5 bases and J 5 bases, with 13 bases left between them. The CDR3 has 13 residues. The DNA of the CDR3 is TGCGCCAGCAGTTCCCGCGGAGAATATGGCTACACCTTC. Protein product: CASSSRGEYGYTF.

CDR3 sequence: CASSLGAGGGEQYF. In nucleotides, the CDR3 is TGTGCCAGCAGCTTAGGAGCGGGAGGAGGCGAGCAGTACTTC. The V and J genes are TRBV11-2 and TRBJ2-7; 9 bases are a match to TRBD2. The CDR3 contains 14 residues. Trimming cost V 1 base and J 6 bases; bases outside gene matches: 4. Per germline, CDR1 SGHAT and CDR2 FQNNGV.

The V call is TRBV18, the J call TRBJ2-1, with D maybe TRBD2 (5 bases). Germline V lookup: CDR1 KGHSH, CDR2 LQKENI. V was cut by 2 bases and J by 0 bases, with 8 bases left in between. The CDR3 has 15 residues. CDR3 protein: CASSPSGSSYNEQFF. Written as DNA, the CDR3 is TGTGCCAGCTCACCATCGGGAAGCTCCTACAATGAGCAGTTCTTC.

This chain joins TRBV6-6 and TRBJ2-2, with TRBD1 matching over 8 bases. Looked up from germline, CDR1 is MNHNY and CDR2 is SVGAGI (reference sequence). The CDR3 runs to 14 residues. J was trimmed by 3 bases and V by 6 bases; bases with no gene match: 3. Written as DNA, the CDR3 is TGTGCCAGCAGGCCGGGACAGGACACCGGGGAGCTGTTTTTT. This encodes CASRPGQDTGELFF.

This rearrangement joins TRBV27 to TRBJ1-4; 10 bases align to TRBD1. Trimming took 6 bases from V and 10 from J; bases not matched to a gene: 8. In germline, CDR1 is MNHEY, CDR2 SMNVEV (reference sequence). CDR3 length: 14 amino acids. The CDR3 loop is CASSPGQGWRKLFF. The CDR3 nucleotides are TGTGCCAGCAGCCCGGGACAGGGGTGGAGAAAACTGTTTTTT. The full variable domain, completed using reference TRBV27 and TRBJ1-4, is EAQVTQNPRYLITVTGKKLTVTCSQNMNHEYMSWYRQDPGLGLRQIYYSMNVEVTDKGDVPEGYKVSRKEKRNFPLILESPSPNQTSLYFCASSPGQGWRKLFFGSGTQLSVL.

This rearrangement joins TRBV29-1 to TRBJ2-1; 7 bases match TRBD2. The germline V gene encodes CDR1 SQVTM and CDR2 ANQGSEA. The CDR3 consists of 15 residues. Trimming took 6 bases from V and 3 from J; bases not matched to a gene: 11. The CDR3 coding sequence is TGCAGCGTGGCCTTAACTAGCGAGAGCTACAATGAGCAGTTCTTC. As protein: CSVALTSESYNEQFF.

This clone was seen once. The rearrangement links TRBV6-4 to TRBJ1-1, with D unresolved. The V end was cut by 6 bases, the J end by 3 bases, with 17 bases between. The CDR3 runs to 15 residues. CDR1 and CDR2 from the germline V gene are MRHNA and SNTAGT. This chain's CDR3 is CASRRYFSGHTEAFF. The CDR3 bases are TGTGCCAGCAGGAGATATTTTAGCGGGCACACTGAAGCTTTCTTT.

This sequence joins TRBV11-3 and TRBJ2-1; D unresolved. CDR1 SGHNT and CDR2 YENEEA come from the germline V gene. V was trimmed by 1 base and J by 3 bases, leaving 7 bases between them. This CDR3 has 14 residues. CDR3 loop: CASSLVIHYNEQFF. The CDR3 nucleotides are TGTGCCAGCAGCTTAGTAATACACTACAATGAGCAGTTCTTC.